A single sample gave rise to the 14 T cell receptor beta chains below, sequenced in a study of blood T cell repertoires in COVID-19. Method: immunoSEQ multiplex PCR; TCRdb's copy keeps in-frame clones and lacks some. Among about 87,000 clones, about 86% were seen once, and the ten largest hold over 15%. Specimen: peripheral blood. The source is a woman in her fifties or sixties with acute or convalescent COVID-19.

Only one count was recorded for this clone. This rearrangement joins TRBV11-2 to TRBJ2-3, with D unresolved. The CDR3 has 14 residues. The germline V gene encodes CDR1 SGHAT and CDR2 FQNNGV. Trimming cost V 4 bases and J 6 bases, with 14 bases left between them. The CDR3 sequence: CASSSPQSTDTQYF. The CDR3 DNA is TGTGCCAGCAGCTCCCCGCAATCTACGGATACGCAGTATTTT.

The J gene is TRBJ1-1, the V gene TRBV6-2 or TRBV6-3; TRBD1 is a possible D gene (5 bases). The CDR3 totals 14 residues. Germline CDR1 is MNHEY and CDR2 is SVGEGT. Trimming took 2 bases from V and 5 from J, leaving 12 bases between them. CDR3 nucleotide sequence: TGTGCCAGCAGTTACGGGTTGGGGCGAACTGAAGCTTTCTTT. Its translation is CASSYGLGRTEAFF.

The gene calls are TRBV5-5 and TRBJ1-1, with D perhaps TRBD1 (6 bases). Germline loops: CDR1 SGHKS, CDR2 YYEKEE (reference sequence). The ends were cut back, 6 bases at V and 2 bases at J, with 11 bases in the middle. This CDR3 contains 13 residues. CDR3 loop: CASTNRVNTEAFF. CDR3 coding DNA: TGTGCCAGCACCAACAGGGTTAACACTGAAGCTTTCTTT. Looking up the rest from reference TRBV5-5 and TRBJ1-1 gives the full variable domain: DAGVTQSPTHLIKTRGQQVTLRCSPISGHKSVSWYQQVLGQGPQFIFQYYEKEERGRGNFPDRFSARQFPNYSSELNVNALLLGDSALYLCASTNRVNTEAFFGQGTRLTVV.

CDR3 sequence (DNA): TGTGCCAGCACCTTGAACACTGAAGCTTTCTTT. Protein sequence: CASTLNTEAFF. V and J are TRBV12-3 or TRBV12-4 and TRBJ1-1; D remains unclear. This CDR3 comprises 11 residues. V lost 7 bases to trimming and J lost 0 bases, with 3 bases between them.

The rearrangement uses TRBV6-5 and TRBJ1-6; possible D gene TRBD1, 5 bases. From germline, CDR1 is MNHEY and CDR2 SVGAGI. Between the trimmed V and J ends, which lost 4 bases and 5 bases, there was a span of 9 bases. The CDR3 loop spans 14 amino acids. CDR3 coding DNA: TGTGCCAGCAGTTCGCAGGGCAATAATTCACCCCTCCACTTT. Protein sequence: CASSSQGNNSPLHF.

V usage is TRBV5-1 and J usage is TRBJ2-2; no clear D gene. Trimming shortened V by 5 bases and J by 4 bases, and 9 bases separated the two germline ends. Germline CDR1 SGHRS, CDR2 YFSETQ. The CDR3 length is 13 residues. The CDR3 reads CASSLGSTGELFF. The CDR3, as DNA: TGCGCCAGCAGTCTAGGCTCCACCGGGGAGCTGTTTTTT.

J is TRBJ1-1 and V is TRBV2; D is unresolved. From germline, CDR1 is SNHLY and CDR2 FYNNEI. Trimming took off 4 bases at V and 4 bases at J, with 10 bases between the two ends. The CDR3 contains 13 residues. In nucleotides, the CDR3 is TGTGCCAGCAGTGGGTCCCGAGGCACTGAAGCTTTCTTT. Amino acid sequence: CASSGSRGTEAFF. Full variable domain (outside the CDR3, taken from reference TRBV2 and TRBJ1-1): EPEVTQTPSHQVTQMGQEVILRCVPISNHLYFYWYRQILGQKVEFLVSFYNNEISEKSEIFDDQFSVERPDGSNFTLKIRSTKLEDSAMYFCASSGSRGTEAFFGQGTRLTVV.

The chain is built from TRBV5-6 and TRBJ1-1, with 8 positions matching TRBD1. The CDR3 has 16 residues. Germline V lookup: CDR1 SGHDT, CDR2 YYEEEE. The ends lost 4 bases at V and 4 bases at J; junction bases unmatched: 12. CDR3 coding DNA: TGTGCCAGCAGCGTACGGACAGGGAGGCGCGGCACTGAAGCTTTCTTT. Translation: CASSVRTGRRGTEAFF.

This chain connects TRBV11-2 to TRBJ2-7, with a tentative D call TRBD1 (7 bases). Trimming shortened V by 6 bases and J by 6 bases, and 21 bases separated the two germline ends. This CDR3 has 15 residues. Germline values: CDR1 SGHAT, CDR2 FQNNGV. The chain's CDR3 is CASRPGGTVGGEQYF. CDR3 DNA sequence: TGTGCCAGCAGACCCGGAGGGACAGTTGGGGGCGAGCAGTACTTC.

This rearrangement joins TRBV6-5 to TRBJ2-1, with D possibly TRBD2 on 5 matching bases. This CDR3 comprises 16 residues. In germline, CDR1 is MNHEY, CDR2 SVGAGI. Trimming removed 0 bases from V and 9 bases from J, with 18 bases in between. The chain's CDR3 is CASSYSIWEWTFEQFF. The CDR3 coding sequence is TGTGCCAGCAGTTACTCGATATGGGAGTGGACCTTTGAGCAGTTCTTC.

The chain uses TRBV12-3 or TRBV12-4 and TRBJ2-7; 7 bases map to TRBD2. Trimming removed 3 bases from V and 3 bases from J; junction bases left unmatched: 2. This CDR3 contains 13 residues. CDR3 in DNA: TGTGCCAGCAGTTTGAGGACTAGCTACGAGCAGTACTTC. As protein: CASSLRTSYEQYF.

The J gene is TRBJ2-1, the V gene TRBV5-5, with 9 bases lining up with TRBD2. The CDR3 runs to 17 residues. V shed 3 bases and J 2 bases; nucleotides not matched to a gene: 9. The germline V gene has CDR1 SGHKS and CDR2 YYEKEE (reference sequence). The DNA of the CDR3 is TGTGCCAGCAGCTGGGGCCCCGAGCGGGGGGCCTACAATGAGCAGTTCTTC. Translating it yields CASSWGPERGAYNEQFF.

This clone was seen more than once but under ten times. The rearrangement joins TRBV30 to TRBJ1-2, with a weak D call TRBD1 (5 bases). V was shortened by 0 bases and J by 1 base, with 21 bases between the two germline ends. The CDR3 is made up of 18 amino acids. CDR1 is GTSNPN, CDR2 SVGIG, per germline (reference sequence). The CDR3 DNA sequence: TGTGCCTGGAGTGTACGAGGGGAGGGATGGAGATATAACTATGGCTACACCTTC. Amino acids: CAWSVRGEGWRYNYGYTF.

The chain links TRBV19 to TRBJ2-1, with TRBD2 identical over 9 bases. Trimming removed 3 bases from V and 7 bases from J; junction bases left unmatched: 13. Looked up from germline, CDR1 is LNHDA and CDR2 is SQIVND (reference sequence). CDR3 length: 17 amino acids. In DNA, the CDR3 is TGTGCCAGTAGTATCGAGACTAGCGGCCACCTCGGAAATGAGCAGTTCTTC. Amino acids: CASSIETSGHLGNEQFF.